This T cell receptor beta chain was sequenced during a study of OX40 agonist ivuxolimab in advanced cancers. Turning to the overall study: The costimulatory receptor OX40 (CD134) was targeted by ivuxolimab, a fully human IgG2 agonistic monoclonal antibody. Intravenous ivuxolimab was administered to patients every 2 weeks at six dose levels: 0.01, 0.1, 0.3, 1.5, 3 and 10 mg/kg. Of the approximately 54 patients in dose escalation, 19 had hepatocellular carcinoma, about 15 had melanoma, 9 had renal cell carcinoma and 9 had head and neck cancer. The dose-escalation cohort was almost 85% male with a mean age of approximately 60 years, ranging from roughly 20 to 85. Prior anti-PD-1, anti-PD-L1 or anti-CTLA-4 therapy was permitted, and 35% to 40% of dose-escalation patients had received checkpoint inhibitors. Partial responses occurred in three dose-escalation patients, of whom one had hepatocellular carcinoma and two had cutaneous melanoma. Peripheral TCRbeta sequencing aimed to test whether ivuxolimab altered TCR sequence diversity and caused clonal T-cell expansion. The monotherapy dose-escalation portion (N of about 50 patients) of the phase I ivuxolimab trial is reported in the paper. Points the paper makes about the study in general: After ivuxolimab, expanded clones were on average more numerous among CD8+ T cells than among CD4+ T cells. Partial responders in the 0.1-3.0 mg/kg groups had among the lowest normalized peripheral clonal expansion, especially among CD8+ T cells. At doses of 0.1 to 3.0 mg/kg, clonal expansion of both CD4+ and CD8+ T cells in blood was seen between baseline and week 6. Which antigens the clonally expanded peripheral T cells were specific for was not determined. Low levels of normalized T-cell clonal expansion were also shown by some nonresponding patients.

CDR1 and CDR2, per the germline V gene, are SGHAT and FQNNGV. V and J are truncated by 7 bases and 2 bases respectively, leaving an intervening sequence of 21 bases. Measured from the cysteine to the phenylalanine, the CDR3 is 16 residues long. Only the CDR3 DNA is retained, 48 bases long and in frame from the first base. To sequence the TCRbeta CDR3 region, genomic DNA was isolated from the sorted cells. The immunoSEQ Assay was used for sequencing of TCRbeta CDR3 regions. As stored in TCRdb, this immuneACCESS dataset retains in-frame rearrangements with V and J assigned. A fraction of the clones does not appear; measured against another copy, unresolved V genes explain less than half of the discrepancy, and the remainder lacks a known reason. The table for this sample lists 70,000 to 90,000 clones; about 88% of them were counted only once. Clones ranked in the top ten supply about 10% of the sample.

The count of this clone is one. Its antigen specificity is not known. No clone much larger than this one lies a single base away; base qualities are absent. The trial excluded patients who had a history of autoimmune disease or were on systemic immunosuppression. Peripheral blood for TCR sequencing was drawn from every dose cohort at baseline, at cycle 4 day 1 and at cycle 7 day 1. Samples were obtained from an open-label, multicenter, first-in-human phase I dose-escalation trial of ivuxolimab. Adults with locally advanced or metastatic melanoma, renal cell, hepatocellular, or head and neck squamous cell carcinoma were enrolled in the trial. Before TCR sequencing, CD4+ T cells and CD8+ T cells were sorted from peripheral blood as separate populations.

The sample consisted of CD4+ or CD8+ T cells sorted from blood, taken in a trial of the OX40 agonist ivuxolimab. The receptor chain draws on TRBV11-2 and TRBJ2-7; the D gene is perhaps TRBD2, on 6 matching bases. This sequence was found in an adult with an advanced solid tumor such as melanoma, head and neck, liver or kidney cancer. The DNA reads as follows: TGTGCCAGCACCCCTTTCCGAGGGGACTTCGCCTACGAGCAGTACTTC. This codes for CASTPFRGDFAYEQYF.